The rows below give T cell receptor beta chains drawn from one sample of a study of OX40 agonist ivuxolimab in advanced cancers. The repertoire was sequenced with immunoSEQ multiplex PCR; TCRdb's copy has only in-frame clones and lacks some. The data hold about 40,000 clones, with roughly nine tenths observed a single time. The sequencing here drew on CD4+ or CD8+ T cells sorted from blood, taken in a trial of the OX40 agonist ivuxolimab. All receptors come from an adult with an advanced solid tumor such as melanoma, head and neck, liver or kidney cancer. Each CDR3 is given with its conserved first and last residue. The order of the fields is V gene, D gene, clone size, J gene, CDR3 protein, CDR3 DNA. The D gene is left open where the match is weak. Not all rows give a size; the values are once, few, many and, for expanded clones, a class.

TRBV11-2	-	-	TRBJ2-7	CASSRIFRHLGNYEQYF	TGTGCCAGCAGCCGTATTTTTAGACACCTGGGGAACTACGAGCAGTACTTC
TRBV27	TRBD2	-	TRBJ2-7	CASSPRRGDYEQYF	TGTGCCAGCAGTCCACGACGGGGGGACTACGAGCAGTACTTC
TRBV2	-	-	TRBJ1-3	CASSERGSSGNTIYF	TGTGCCAGCAGTGAAAGGGGAAGCTCTGGAAACACCATATATTTT
TRBV19	TRBD2	-	TRBJ2-1	CASSPGLAWNEQFF	TGTGCCAGTAGTCCCGGACTAGCGTGGAATGAGCAGTTCTTC
TRBV28	-	once	TRBJ1-5	CASTRGGAGQPQHF	TGTGCCAGCACTCGGGGGGGGGCAGGGCAGCCCCAGCATTTT
TRBV21-1	-	-	TRBJ2-5	CASSTRDRGFQETQYF	TGTGCCAGCAGCACAAGGGACAGGGGTTTCCAAGAGACCCAGTACTTC
TRBV7-2	-	-	TRBJ2-1	CASSPGPNNEQFF	TGTGCCAGCAGCCCGGGCCCGAACAATGAGCAGTTCTTC
TRBV7-9	TRBD1	-	TRBJ1-4	CASSLVGTGGEKLFF	TGTGCCAGCAGCTTAGTCGGGACAGGGGGCGAAAAACTGTTTTTT
TRBV28	TRBD1	-	TRBJ1-5	CASRSQGAHQPQHF	TGTGCCAGCAGATCACAGGGGGCGCATCAGCCCCAGCATTTT
TRBV2	TRBD2	-	TRBJ2-1	CASKLAGIYEQFF	TGTGCCAGCAAACTAGCGGGTATCTATGAGCAGTTCTTC
TRBV5-1	-	-	TRBJ1-2	CASSPGTPRGDGYTF	TGCGCCAGCAGCCCGGGGACACCTCGGGGAGATGGCTACACCTTC
TRBV21-1	-	-	TRBJ1-2	CASSKVSQGSYGYTF	TGTGCCAGCAGCAAAGTTTCCCAGGGGTCCTATGGCTACACCTTC
TRBV11-3	-	-	TRBJ2-2	CASSTSPGFGELFF	TGTGCCAGCAGCACTTCCCCAGGGTTCGGGGAGCTGTTTTTT
TRBV7-2	TRBD2	once	TRBJ2-5	CASSLAGLAGGIPQETQYF	TGTGCCAGCAGCTTAGCAGGGCTAGCGGGGGGGATCCCCCAAGAGACCCAGTACTTC
TRBV27	-	-	TRBJ2-7	CASSFRAVTGEQYF	TGTGCCAGCAGTTTTCGGGCGGTGACGGGCGAGCAGTACTTC
TRBV7-6	-	-	TRBJ1-3	CASSLAGAGNTIYF	TGTGCCAGCAGCTTAGCTGGGGCTGGAAACACCATATATTTT
TRBV11-2	-	-	TRBJ2-7	CASSPSGQKARYEQYF	TGTGCCAGCAGCCCCTCCGGTCAGAAAGCCCGCTACGAGCAGTACTTC
TRBV10-3	TRBD1	-	TRBJ2-2	CAISSGTAANTGELFF	TGTGCCATCAGTTCCGGGACAGCAGCGAACACCGGGGAGCTGTTTTTT
TRBV19	-	-	TRBJ1-2	CASSISGVGGDYTF	TGTGCCAGTAGTATCTCAGGGGTAGGAGGTGACTACACCTTC
TRBV4-2	-	once	TRBJ1-4	CASSQVRQTNEKLFF	TGTGCCAGCAGCCAAGTGAGGCAGACAAATGAAAAACTGTTTTTT
TRBV5-6	-	-	TRBJ2-7	CASSNRPGLLFF	TGTGCCAGCAGCAACCGACCGGGACTCCTTTTCTTC
TRBV10-3	TRBD2	-	TRBJ2-7	CAITPSLAGASYEQYF	TGTGCCATCACCCCCTCCCTAGCGGGGGCCTCCTACGAGCAGTACTTC
TRBV21-1	-	once	TRBJ2-5	CASSKEISRTGQETQYF	TGTGCCAGCAGCAAAGAAATCAGCAGGACAGGGCAAGAGACCCAGTACTTC
TRBV28	-	-	TRBJ1-5	CASSQVRAEPQHF	TGTGCCAGCAGTCAAGTCCGCGCGGAGCCCCAGCATTTT